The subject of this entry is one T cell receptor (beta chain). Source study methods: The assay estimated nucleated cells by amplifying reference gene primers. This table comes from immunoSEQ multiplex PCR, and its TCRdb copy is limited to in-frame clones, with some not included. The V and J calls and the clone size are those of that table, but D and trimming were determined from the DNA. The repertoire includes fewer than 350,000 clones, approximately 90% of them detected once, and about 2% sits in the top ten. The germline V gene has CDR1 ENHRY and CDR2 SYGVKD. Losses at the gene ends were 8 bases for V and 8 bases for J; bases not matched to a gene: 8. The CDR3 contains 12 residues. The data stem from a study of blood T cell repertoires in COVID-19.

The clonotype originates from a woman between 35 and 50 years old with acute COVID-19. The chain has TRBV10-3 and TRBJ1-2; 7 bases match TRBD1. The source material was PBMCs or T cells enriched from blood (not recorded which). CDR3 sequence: CAIGQEVIGYTF. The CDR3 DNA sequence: TGTGCCATCGGACAGGAAGTCATCGGCTACACCTTC.